A single sample is the source of the 17 T cell receptor beta chains below, sequenced in a study of Ad26.COV2.S vaccination and SARS-CoV-2 variants. The table came from immunoSEQ multiplex PCR; TCRdb's copy has only in-frame clones and leaves some out. Among some 240,000 clones, around nine tenths were seen once, and the ten largest hold 2.5% to 3.5%. Described treatment: roughly 20 received Ad26.COV2.S at low or high dose, single or two shots; roughly five received placebo; per-sample allocation not given. Vaccine and placebo recipients were sampled on day 63 after the first injection. The sample here was peripheral blood, taken in a trial of Ad26.COV2.S vaccine versus placebo. The source of these receptors is a person between 18 and 65 years old who received the Ad26.COV2.S COVID-19 vaccine or a placebo.

The chain is built from TRBV7-8 and TRBJ1-5; TRBD1 aligns across 9 bases. The CDR3 extends over 15 amino acids. The J segment lost 7 bases and the V segment lost 3 bases, leaving 7 bases of the junction unmatched. In germline, CDR1 is SGHVS, CDR2 FQNEAQ. The CDR3 protein is CASSLGDRDGQPQHF. The CDR3 DNA follows: TGTGCCAGCAGCTTGGGGGACAGGGATGGACAGCCCCAGCATTTT.

This chain joins TRBV3-1 (or the pseudogene TRBV3-2) and TRBJ1-1, with no clear D. Germline V gene sequence: CDR1 LGHDT, CDR2 YNNKEL (reference sequence). V dropped 5 bases and J dropped 11 bases, with 18 bases sitting between them. The CDR3 contains 13 residues. CDR3 region: CASSSHERAEAFF. Written as DNA, the CDR3 is TGTGCCAGCAGCTCTCACGAGAGGGCGGAGGCTTTCTTT.

The chain has TRBV6-4 and TRBJ2-3; 7 bases agree with TRBD2. With V trimmed by 0 bases and J by 11 bases, 5 bases remained unmatched. Germline V gene sequence: CDR1 MRHNA, CDR2 SNTAGT. This CDR3 is built from 13 residues. Here the CDR3 reads CASSDSGRGGQYF. CDR3 in DNA: TGTGCCAGCAGTGACTCCGGCCGCGGGGGGCAGTATTTT.

The J gene is TRBJ2-3, the V gene TRBV6-6; the match to TRBD2 covers 8 bases. Germline V gene sequence: CDR1 MNHNY, CDR2 SVGAGI (reference sequence). Trimming cost V 5 bases and J 4 bases; bases outside gene matches: 14. This CDR3 is 17 amino acids long. The CDR3 sequence is CASSPPSGRAQSDTQYF. CDR3 nucleotides: TGTGCCAGCAGTCCCCCCTCCGGGAGGGCCCAATCAGATACGCAGTATTTT.

This clone has just a few counts. Sequence at one end of the junction differs from germline and may be a read error. This chain connects TRBV3-1 (or the pseudogene TRBV3-2) to TRBJ2-6, with a tentative D call TRBD2 (5 bases). CDR3 length: 16 residues. CDR1 LGHDT and CDR2 YNNKEL come from the germline V gene (reference sequence). CDR3 sequence reads: CASSKEGRAGANVLTF. The CDR3 DNA is TGTGCCAGCAGCAAAGAGGGTAGGGCGGGGGCCAACGTCCTGACTTTC.

This chain uses TRBV11-2 with TRBJ2-5; 9 bases are shared with TRBD1. CDR3 length: 14 residues. V shed 5 bases, J shed 6 bases, and the junction held 7 bases outside the gene matches. Germline CDR1 SGHAT, CDR2 FQNNGV. The CDR3 sequence: CASSQPTGGQTQYF. The CDR3 nucleotides read TGTGCCAGCAGCCAACCGACAGGGGGACAGACCCAGTACTTC.

The J gene is TRBJ2-1, the V gene TRBV7-9; no clear D. V was pared by 4 bases and J by 10 bases, with 11 bases between. The germline CDR1 and CDR2 sequences are SEHNR and FQNEAQ (reference sequence). CDR3 length: 12 residues. The CDR3 DNA reads as TGTGCCAGCAGCTCGCAGGTGGCCGAGCAGTTCTTC. It translates to CASSSQVAEQFF.

The gene calls are TRBV30 and TRBJ1-1; no clear D. CDR1 is GTSNPN and CDR2 is SVGIG in the germline V gene (reference sequence). CDR3 length: 13 residues. Trimming cost V 2 bases and J 1 base, with 8 bases left between them. In DNA, the CDR3 is TGTGCCTGGAGTAAGGCCTCGAACACTGAAGCTTTCTTT. Its protein product is CAWSKASNTEAFF.

This chain uses TRBV5-4 with TRBJ2-5; perhaps TRBD2 as D (7 bases). Trimming took off 3 bases at V and 4 bases at J, with 10 bases between the two ends. This CDR3 has 13 residues. Germline CDR1 reads SGHNT; CDR2 reads YYREEE (reference sequence). This CDR3 reads CASSWGGRETQYF. The CDR3 DNA sequence: TGTGCCAGCAGCTGGGGGGGGCGAGAGACCCAGTACTTC. The full variable domain, completed using reference TRBV5-4 and TRBJ2-5, is ETGVTQSPTHLIKTRGQQVTLRCSSQSGHNTVSWYQQALGQGPQFIFQYYREEENGRGNFPPRFSGLQFPNYSSELNVNALELDDSALYLCASSWGGRETQYFGPGTRLLVL.

V usage is TRBV6-5 and J usage is TRBJ2-7; 9 bases match TRBD1. The CDR3 is 15 amino acids. J was trimmed by 2 bases and V by 7 bases; bases with no gene match: 9. In germline, CDR1 is MNHEY, CDR2 SVGAGI. The CDR3 loop reads CASNFDRGGTYEQYF. As DNA, the CDR3 is TGTGCCAGCAATTTTGACAGGGGGGGGACCTACGAGCAGTACTTC.

The rearrangement uses TRBV24-1 and TRBJ2-3, with D possibly being TRBD2 (5 bases). The germline CDR1 and CDR2 sequences are KGHDR and SFDVKD. Trimming cost V 4 bases and J 4 bases, with 20 bases left between them. CDR3 size: 17 residues. This CDR3 is CATSDPDTSERPDTQYF. The CDR3 bases are TGTGCCACCAGTGACCCCGATACTAGTGAACGGCCAGATACGCAGTATTTT.

The chain carries TRBV28 and TRBJ2-3; TRBD2 aligns across 9 bases. V shed 5 bases and J 8 bases; nucleotides not matched to a gene: 14. The CDR3 has 16 amino acids. Germline CDR1 reads MDHEN; CDR2 reads SYDVKM. The CDR3, as DNA: TGTGCCAGCAGTCCGACTAGCGGCGGCAGGGGGTCTACGCAGTATTTT. It yields the protein CASSPTSGGRGSTQYF.

The J gene is TRBJ2-3, the V gene TRBV6-4; no firm D call. Germline V CDR1 and CDR2: MRHNA, SNTAGT. Trimming removed 2 bases from V and 0 bases from J, with 9 bases in between. This CDR3 has 15 amino acids. CDR3 DNA: TGTGCCAGCAGTGACGGCGGTTATAGCACAGATACGCAGTATTTT. Amino acids: CASSDGGYSTDTQYF.

The chain couples TRBV4-1 to TRBJ2-3; 8 bases match TRBD2. Germline V gene data show CDR1 as MGHRA and CDR2 as YSYEKL. CDR3 size: 17 residues. J gave up 0 bases and V 0 bases, and 5 bases lay outside the gene matches. The CDR3 protein is CASSQEHPSGSTDTQYF. The CDR3 DNA sequence: TGCGCCAGCAGCCAAGAACATCCTAGCGGGAGCACAGATACGCAGTATTTT.

This sequence joins TRBV6-5 and TRBJ1-1; 8 bases map to TRBD1. This CDR3 contains 15 residues. V trimming: 2 bases; J trimming: 3 bases; junction bases outside the gene matches: 5. Looked up from germline, CDR1 is MNHEY and CDR2 is SVGAGI. CDR3 protein: CASSYARQGYTEAFF. For the CDR3, the DNA is TGTGCCAGCAGTTACGCACGACAGGGGTACACTGAAGCTTTCTTT.

The CDR3 reads CASSRTEGVKAIGYTF. CDR3 DNA: TGTGCCAGCAGTCGAACCGAGGGTGTAAAGGCTATCGGCTACACCTTC. V and J are TRBV6-6 and TRBJ1-2; the D is unclear. The CDR3 consists of 16 residues. In germline, CDR1 is MNHNY, CDR2 SVGAGI (reference sequence). Trimming stripped 5 bases from V and 8 bases from J, with 24 bases between.

The rearrangement uses TRBV7-9 and TRBJ2-1, with 9 bases that match TRBD2. V gave up 5 bases and J gave up 6 bases; unmatched junction bases: 17. In germline, CDR1 is SEHNR, CDR2 FQNEAQ (reference sequence). CDR3 length equals 18 residues. CDR3 region: CASSNSRFGSAGGNEQFF. The CDR3 nucleotides read TGTGCCAGCAGCAACTCTCGATTCGGGTCAGCGGGGGGCAATGAGCAGTTCTTC.